This record looks at one T cell receptor beta chain sequence and its context. The data were produced by immunoSEQ multiplex PCR, yet TCRdb's version contains in-frame clones alone and is incomplete. This table holds 25,000 to 35,000 clones, about four fifths found once. Germline V CDR1 and CDR2: SGHVS, FNYEAQ. V dropped 4 bases and J dropped 7; count of bases not matched to a gene: 7. The CDR3 has 15 amino acids. The data were taken from a study of T cells in localized non-small cell lung cancer. The sequence was obtained from a male donor older than 55 with stage III squamous cell lung carcinoma. Sequenced material: peripheral blood, taken before any cancer treatment. The chain employs TRBV7-6 and TRBJ2-1; 10 nucleotides align to TRBD2. The chain's CDR3 is CASSSPGSGRNEQFF. The CDR3 DNA follows: TGTGCCAGCAGCTCCCCCGGTAGCGGGAGGAATGAGCAGTTCTTC.